This T cell receptor beta chain was identified in a study of CD8+CD57+ T cells in acquired aplastic anemia. The study, taken as a whole, reports: Patients and controls were not found to differ significantly in CD8+ Simpson's diversity.

With respect to this clonotype: The antigen is unknown.

Trimming took 4 bases from V and 4 from J; bases not matched to a gene: 6. The CDR3 loop spans 15 amino acids. The germline V gene encodes CDR1 KGHDR and CDR2 SFDVKD. Patients who underwent sequencing had shown CD8+CD57+ cell expansion by flow cytometry. At the time of blood sampling, patients had not yet received any therapy. The study profiled TCR beta VDJ and CDR3 using genomic DNA as template. TCRdb used MiXCR to reprocess the reads, holding one entry per CDR3 protein. The sample shows around 190,000 distinct CDR3 sequences, 45% to 60% of them seen only once. The specimen was sorted CD4+, CD8+, or CD8+CD57+ T cells (not recorded which) from PBMCs. The J gene is TRBJ2-5, the V gene TRBV24-1; TRBD2 aligns across 9 bases. The source of this sequence is a human donor with aplastic anemia. The CDR3 region is CATSEPLAGRETQYF. In nucleotides, the CDR3 is TGTGCCACCAGTGAACCACTAGCGGGCCGAGAGACCCAGTACTTC.